The 20 T cell receptor beta chains given below trace back to one sample, sequenced in a study of shared clonotypes between healthy human individuals. TCRdb keeps only in-frame clones here, not all; method: immunoSEQ multiplex PCR. The table includes about a million clones, approximately 80% detected once. The sample taken for sequencing was memory CD4+ T cells sorted from blood. Subset noted: CD45RA-negative fraction. These receptors were collected from a man younger than 35 in good health.

This sequence joins TRBV11-2 and TRBJ1-6, with 11 bases identical to TRBD1. The CDR3 is 14 residues long. Germline CDR1 and CDR2: SGHAT and FQNNGV. V gave up 7 bases and J gave up 9 bases; unmatched junction bases: 5. CDR3 nucleotide sequence: TGTGCCAGCACTCCCGGGACAGGGGGTTCACCCCTCCACTTT. Translation gives CASTPGTGGSPLHF.

The chain links TRBV5-6 to TRBJ2-6; maybe TRBD2 (5 bases). This CDR3 has 18 residues. Trimming shortened V by 1 base and J by 2 bases, and 16 bases separated the two germline ends. Looked up from germline, CDR1 is SGHDT and CDR2 is YYEEEE. The CDR3 DNA is TGTGCCAGCAGCTTGTACCGGGGAGAGGGCGCTGGGGCCAACGTCCTGACTTTC. Amino acid sequence: CASSLYRGEGAGANVLTF.

CDR3 bases: TGTGCCAGCAGTTACTCGATGGATTCCTACGAGCAGTACTTC. It is translated as CASSYSMDSYEQYF. V usage is TRBV6-5 and J usage is TRBJ2-7; no clear D gene. The CDR3 totals 14 residues. Trimming took off 0 bases at V and 1 base at J, with 7 bases between the two ends. Germline lookup yields CDR1 MNHEY and CDR2 SVGAGI.

This CDR3 reads CASIRGPGNTIYF. CDR3 DNA sequence: TGTGCCAGCATTAGGGGCCCCGGAAACACCATATATTTT. The J gene is TRBJ1-3, the V gene TRBV2; tentative D call: TRBD1 (5 bases). Trimming shortened V by 7 bases and J by 4 bases, and 11 bases separated the two germline ends. Germline CDR1 is SNHLY and CDR2 is FYNNEI. This CDR3 is built from 13 residues.

Concerning this clone: This sequence may be a read error, since a much larger clone differs from it by one base. The sample holds other DNA sequences that translate to the same CDR3. V and J are TRBV6-1 and TRBJ1-2, with D maybe TRBD1 (5 bases). V was trimmed by 2 bases and J by 2 bases, leaving 6 bases between them. CDR3 length: 13 residues. Germline lookup yields CDR1 MNHNS and CDR2 SASEGT. Written as DNA, the CDR3 is TGTGCCAGCAGTGAAACAGGAAACTATGGCTACACCTTC. Residues: CASSETGNYGYTF.

This chain connects TRBV9 to TRBJ1-5; D is possibly TRBD1 (5 bases). Germline loops: CDR1 SGDLS, CDR2 YYNGEE. The V end was cut by 4 bases, the J end by 7 bases, with 18 bases between. The CDR3 covers 15 residues. CDR3 nucleotide sequence: TGTGCCAGCAGCACGAGGGACGGGGCAGGGCAGCCCCAGCATTTT. This encodes CASSTRDGAGQPQHF.

This sequence joins TRBV12-5 and TRBJ1-2, with a possible D match to TRBD1 (6 bases). V gave up 4 bases and J gave up 7 bases, with 13 bases separating them. Germline V lookup: CDR1 LGHNT, CDR2 FRNRAP. The CDR3 is 13 residues long. Here the CDR3 reads CASGYGGASGYTF. CDR3 in DNA: TGTGCTAGTGGTTACGGGGGCGCGTCTGGCTACACCTTC.

This chain joins TRBV19 and TRBJ2-3; 12 nucleotides line up with TRBD2. Germline CDR1 is LNHDA and CDR2 is SQIVND (reference sequence). The V gene end was trimmed by 5 bases and the J gene end by 2 bases; junction bases not matched to a gene: 8. This CDR3 is 17 amino acids long. DNA of the CDR3: TGTGCCAGTAGTGCATCTAGCGGGAGGGCTGTCACAGATACGCAGTATTTT. Its protein is CASSASSGRAVTDTQYF.

This chain joins TRBV2 and TRBJ1-5; 9 bases are shared with TRBD1. V dropped 9 bases and J dropped 7; count of bases not matched to a gene: 19. The CDR3 has 17 amino acids. Germline values: CDR1 SNHLY, CDR2 FYNNEI. CDR3 DNA sequence: TGTGCCAGTTCAAGAGGGGTTGACCGGGACAGGGACCAGCCCCAGCATTTT. Protein sequence: CASSRGVDRDRDQPQHF. The full variable domain, its missing parts supplied by reference TRBV2 and TRBJ1-5, is EPEVTQTPSHQVTQMGQEVILRCVPISNHLYFYWYRQILGQKVEFLVSFYNNEISEKSEIFDDQFSVERPDGSNFTLKIRSTKLEDSAMYFCASSRGVDRDRDQPQHFGDGTRLSIL.

This chain uses TRBV9 with TRBJ1-1, with TRBD1 as a possible D gene (6 bases). The CDR3 loop spans 15 amino acids. The ends were cut back, 4 bases at V and 1 base at J, with 14 bases in the middle. Germline CDR1 SGDLS, CDR2 YYNGEE. In DNA form, the CDR3 reads TGTGCCAGCAGCAGAGGGGGTTTGGGGAACACTGAAGCTTTCTTT. Its protein is CASSRGGLGNTEAFF.

The V call is TRBV7-8, the J call TRBJ2-7; 8 nucleotides agree with TRBD1. The CDR3 contains 16 residues. Trimming cost V 5 bases and J 5 bases; bases outside gene matches: 14. Germline V gene lookup returns CDR1 SGHVS and CDR2 FQNEAQ. The CDR3 DNA sequence: TGTGCCAGCAGCCAGAGCGGACAGGGCAGTTTACACGAGCAGTACTTC. It encodes CASSQSGQGSLHEQYF. The full variable domain, its missing parts supplied by reference TRBV7-8 and TRBJ2-7, is GAGVSQSPRYKVAKRGQDVALRCDPISGHVSLFWYQQALGQGPEFLTYFQNEAQLDKSGLPSDRFFAERPEGSVSTLKIQRTQQEDSAVYLCASSQSGQGSLHEQYFGPGTRLTVT.

The genes are TRBV28 and TRBJ1-4; 7 bases agree with TRBD1. The V gene end was trimmed by 3 bases and the J gene end by 7 bases; junction bases not matched to a gene: 8. Germline CDR1 and CDR2: MDHEN and SYDVKM. This CDR3 comprises 15 residues. The CDR3 spells CASSFSRGGIEKLFF. DNA of the CDR3: TGTGCCAGCAGTTTCTCCCGAGGGGGCATTGAAAAACTGTTTTTT.

The chain carries TRBV2 and TRBJ2-6; D call uncertain. Per germline, CDR1 SNHLY and CDR2 FYNNEI. The CDR3 loop spans 13 amino acids. The V end was cut by 6 bases, the J end by 4 bases, with 7 bases between. As DNA, the CDR3 is TGTGCCAGCAGGGAGACAGGGGCCAACGTCCTGACTTTC. Its protein is CASRETGANVLTF.

V is TRBV5-3 and J is TRBJ1-4; TRBD1 matches 7 bases. TRBV5-3 is flagged as an ORF with uncertain function. CDR3 length: 16 residues. Trimming took 4 bases from V and 6 from J; bases not matched to a gene: 12. The CDR3: CARSPKGGEGYEKLFF. The CDR3 coding sequence is TGTGCCAGAAGCCCTAAAGGGGGCGAAGGTTATGAAAAACTGTTTTTT.

This rearrangement joins TRBV29-1 to TRBJ2-3; D is undetermined. This CDR3 region has 13 residues. V lost 5 bases, J lost 0 bases, and 9 bases lay in between. Germline V gives CDR1 SQVTM, CDR2 ANQGSEA. CDR3 sequence reads: CSVNVQSTDTQYF. CDR3 sequence (DNA): TGCAGCGTTAACGTACAGAGCACAGATACGCAGTATTTT.

V is TRBV11-2 and J is TRBJ2-7, with D hard to call. CDR3 size: 13 residues. The germline V gene has CDR1 SGHAT and CDR2 FQNNGV. V shed 5 bases and J shed 2 bases, with 10 bases lying between them. DNA for the CDR3: TGTGCCAGCAGCCACGACGGGCCCTACGAGCAGTACTTC. Translation gives CASSHDGPYEQYF.

This clone was seen a few times. The chain is built from TRBV2 and TRBJ2-2, with 7 bases aligning to TRBD2. Germline CDR1 and CDR2: SNHLY and FYNNEI. V was pared by 3 bases and J by 7 bases, with 8 bases of the junction left unmatched. There are 15 residues in the CDR3. The CDR3 region is CASSDLGTIGGELFF. The CDR3 DNA sequence: TGTGCCAGCAGTGATCTCGGGACTATAGGCGGGGAGCTGTTTTTT. The variable domain in full, completed from reference TRBV2 and TRBJ2-2, reads EPEVTQTPSHQVTQMGQEVILRCVPISNHLYFYWYRQILGQKVEFLVSFYNNEISEKSEIFDDQFSVERPDGSNFTLKIRSTKLEDSAMYFCASSDLGTIGGELFFGEGSRLTVL.

The chain carries TRBV30 and TRBJ1-4, with D hard to call. The CDR3 sequence is 14 residues long. Trimming left V 3 bases short and J 4 bases short, with 12 bases between. Germline CDR1 and CDR2: GTSNPN and SVGIG (reference sequence). CDR3 in DNA: TGTGCCTGGAGAGTATCTGGGAGTAATGAAAAACTGTTTTTT. This gives the protein CAWRVSGSNEKLFF.

CDR3 coding DNA: TGTGCCACCCACACGGCGACAGCCCAAGAGACCCAGTACTTC. This codes for CATHTATAQETQYF. The genes are TRBV6-6 and TRBJ2-5; D may be TRBD1 (5 bases). CDR3 size: 14 residues. The V gene's germline CDR1 is MNHNY and CDR2 SVGAGI (reference sequence). V gave up 10 bases and J gave up 1 base, with 16 bases separating them.

The chain uses TRBV7-6 and TRBJ2-2; D not certain. Germline V gene data show CDR1 as SGHVS and CDR2 as FNYEAQ. The CDR3 is made up of 13 amino acids. Trimming removed 5 bases at V and 3 bases at J, with 7 bases between. The CDR3: CASSDGYTGELFF. DNA of the CDR3: TGTGCCAGCAGCGACGGGTACACCGGGGAGCTGTTTTTT. The full variable domain, in which reference TRBV7-6 and TRBJ2-2 provide the parts outside the CDR3, is GAGVSQSPRYKVTKRGQDVALRCDPISGHVSLYWYRQALGQGPEFLTYFNYEAQQDKSGLPNDRFSAERPEGSISTLTIQRTEQRDSAMYRCASSDGYTGELFFGEGSRLTVL.